The 3 T cell receptor beta chains listed next were all sequenced from one sample in a study of T cells in Graves' hyperthyroidism and ophthalmopathy. RNA transcripts gave rise to amplified TCR beta CDR3 regions. HTBI primers were employed in a first-round RT-PCR of the TCR CDR3. One entry per CDR3 protein, called by TCRdb with MiXCR from the multiplex PCR reads. The sample lists around 500,000 distinct CDR3 sequences; around an eighth were seen once. The source material was blood. The receptors derive from a woman between 18 and 30 years old with Graves' hyperthyroidism.

This chain connects TRBV6-2 or TRBV6-3 to TRBJ1-2; TRBD1 matches at 7 bases. V lost 0 bases and J lost 7; bases outside the gene matches: 8. The CDR3 covers 15 residues. Germline V gene sequence: CDR1 MNHEY, CDR2 SVGEGT. DNA of the CDR3: TGTGCCAGCAGTTACTCGAGGGCAGGGGGAAGTGGCTACACCTTC. Translating it yields CASSYSRAGGSGYTF.

Ten or more counts support this clonotype. The J gene is TRBJ2-7, the V gene TRBV28; D tentatively fits TRBD1 or TRBD2 (5 bases each). CDR3 size: 15 residues. Per the germline V gene, CDR1 is MDHEN and CDR2 is SYDVKM. V lost 4 bases to trimming and J lost 5 bases, with 18 bases between them. CDR3 residues: CASSSTSGTPHEQYV. For the CDR3, the DNA is TGTGCCAGCAGTTCCACCTCCGGGACCCCCCACGAGCAGTACGTC.

This clonotype was found many times. V is TRBV27 and J is TRBJ2-1, with TRBD1 matching over 7 bases. V shed 3 bases and J 8 bases; nucleotides not matched to a gene: 4. The CDR3 extends over 13 amino acids. The germline gives CDR1 MNHEY, CDR2 SMNVEV (reference sequence). The CDR3 loop reads CASSLTGLDEQFF. CDR3 nucleotides: TGTGCCAGCAGTTTGACAGGGCTCGATGAGCAGTTCTTC.